The 8 T cell receptor beta chains given below trace back to one sample, sequenced in a study of CD8 T cells in Susac syndrome. The RNA input was about 0.5 to 1 ug, and it was reverse transcribed with random hexamers. TCRdb reanalysed the immunoSEQ multiplex PCR reads using MiXCR and keeps one entry per CDR3 protein. Here the sample spans about 190,000 distinct CDR3 sequences, roughly 95% being singletons. The sample comprised CD4+ T cells from PBMCs. The receptors here all came from a human donor in good health.

J is TRBJ2-5 and V is TRBV4-3, with D perhaps TRBD2 (6 bases). The CDR3 runs 15 residues. Germline V gene lookup returns CDR1 LGHNA and CDR2 YSLEER. With 0 bases removed from V and 5 bases from J, the gap between germline ends came to 13 bases. The CDR3 DNA reads TGCGCCAGCAGCCAAGATGGTCTCCGGGGGGAGACCCAGTACTTC. It specifies CASSQDGLRGETQYF.

The chain uses TRBV5-4 and TRBJ2-1; 9 positions match TRBD1. Germline V gene data show CDR1 as SGHNT and CDR2 as YYREEE (reference sequence). CDR3 length equals 16 residues. Losses at the gene ends were 5 bases for V and 1 base for J; bases not matched to a gene: 7. The CDR3 DNA sequence: TGTGCCAGCAGAGACAGGGGGTCCGGGTCCTACAATGAGCAGTTCTTC. Its protein is CASRDRGSGSYNEQFF.

This clonotype was detected only once. The V call is TRBV30, the J call TRBJ1-1, with D perhaps matching TRBD1 (6 bases). Trimming took off 5 bases at V and 3 bases at J, with 16 bases between the two ends. CDR1 is GTSNPN, CDR2 SVGIG, per germline (reference sequence). The CDR3 runs to 14 residues. CDR3 sequence: CAWSWSGAYTEAFF. The CDR3 DNA is TGTGCCTGGTCCTGGTCAGGGGCGTACACTGAAGCTTTCTTT. Full variable domain (rest looked up from reference TRBV30 and TRBJ1-1): SQTIHQWPATLVQPVGSPLSLECTVEGTSNPNLYWYRQAAGRGLQLLFYSVGIGQISSEVPQNLSASRPQDRQFILSSKKLLLSDSGFYLCAWSWSGAYTEAFFGQGTRLTVV.

This chain uses TRBV3-1 with TRBJ2-5; the D is unclear. The germline V gene encodes CDR1 LGHDT and CDR2 YNNKEL (reference sequence). V was cut by 4 bases and J by 7 bases, with 10 bases left in between. CDR3 length: 12 amino acids. Written as DNA, the CDR3 is TGTGCCAGCAGCCTTGCCATCGGGACCCAGTACTTC. Translation gives CASSLAIGTQYF.

The V call is TRBV7-9, the J call TRBJ2-2; 11 bases are shared with TRBD2. Looked up from germline, CDR1 is SEHNR and CDR2 is FQNEAQ (reference sequence). The CDR3 is 16 amino acids. V shed 5 bases and J 3 bases; nucleotides not matched to a gene: 5. CDR3 amino acids: CASSTRTSGYTGELFF. CDR3 bases: TGTGCCAGCAGCACCCGGACTAGCGGGTACACCGGGGAGCTGTTTTTT.

The chain combines TRBV12-3 or TRBV12-4 with TRBJ2-3; D is uncertain. The CDR3 runs to 13 residues. Deletions cut 2 bases from V and 5 bases from J, with 8 bases between. CDR3 DNA: TGTGCCAGCAGTTTATTTGAGCAAGATACGCAGTATTTT. It specifies CASSLFEQDTQYF.

The chain employs TRBV24-1 and TRBJ2-5; D possibly corresponds to TRBD1 (5 bases). Trimming pared 9 bases from V and 4 bases from J, leaving 17 bases between. The CDR3 runs to 14 residues. Germline V CDR1 and CDR2: KGHDR, SFDVKD. In DNA form, the CDR3 reads TGTGCCACCGACTTCAGGTGGCAGGGAGAGACCCAGTACTTC. It translates to CATDFRWQGETQYF.

J is TRBJ2-1 and V is TRBV29-1; no definite D call. The V gene's germline CDR1 is SQVTM and CDR2 ANQGSEA. V lost 5 bases to trimming and J lost 1 base, with 9 bases between them. This CDR3 is built from 13 residues. DNA for the CDR3: TGCAGCGTTAGAACTGGATCCTACAATGAGCAGTTCTTC. It codes for CSVRTGSYNEQFF.